A selection of T cell receptor beta chains follows, all from one sample in a study of OX40 agonist ivuxolimab in advanced cancers. Data came from immunoSEQ multiplex PCR; TCRdb stores just in-frame clones and leaves some out. The repertoire includes 60,000 to 65,000 clones, roughly 86% of them detected once, and more than 8% sits in the top ten. The sample consisted of CD4+ or CD8+ T cells sorted from blood, taken in a trial of the OX40 agonist ivuxolimab. These receptors all come from an adult with an advanced solid tumor such as melanoma, head and neck, liver or kidney cancer. The CDR3 runs from the conserved cysteine through the conserved F or W. A D gene is named only where the DNA matches it firmly. For some rows the clone size is stated as once, few or many, or as a class when expanded; others skip it.

d_gene,v_gene,j_gene,abundance,CDR3nt,CDR3aa
.,TRBV5-1,TRBJ1-6,.,TGCGCCAGTGGGACGGGGCAGTCTAATTCACCCCTCCACTTT,CASGTGQSNSPLHF
.,TRBV10-3,TRBJ2-4,.,TGTGCCATCAGTGAGCGACAGGTGGCCAAAAACATTCAGTACTTC,CAISERQVAKNIQYF
.,TRBV4-1,TRBJ1-2,once,TGCGCCAGCAGGGACCTGGACAAGTATGGCTACACCTTC,CASRDLDKYGYTF
.,TRBV7-2,TRBJ1-3,.,TGTGCCAGCAGCTTAGAGGCCGGAAACACCATATATTTT,CASSLEAGNTIYF
TRBD1,TRBV2,TRBJ2-7,.,TGTGCCAGCAGTGCAGCCGGGACAGGGGGCTCTTACGAGCAGTACTTC,CASSAAGTGGSYEQYF
.,TRBV27,TRBJ1-6,.,TGTGCCAGCAGTTTAGGCGGACGAAGAAGGCCCCTCCACTTT,CASSLGGRRRPLHF
.,TRBV5-1,TRBJ1-1,.,TGCGCCAGCAGCTTGGGAATGGGGACCGGGGACACTGAAGCTTTCTTT,CASSLGMGTGDTEAFF
TRBD1,TRBV11-2,TRBJ2-7,.,TGTGCCAGCAGCCGAAGAGACAGGGGTGCCTCCTACGAGCAGTACTTC,CASSRRDRGASYEQYF
.,TRBV4-1,TRBJ2-2,.,TGCGCCAGCAGCCAGGTTCTCGGCCCTCGAAAGGGCGGGGAGCTGTTTTTT,CASSQVLGPRKGGELFF
.,TRBV1,TRBJ2-1,.,TGCACCAGCACCGAAGGACTAGCGGGGTTCGATGAGCAGTTCTTC,CTSTEGLAGFDEQFF
.,TRBV7-6,TRBJ1-3,.,TGTGCCAGCAGCTTAGTTCAGGCCGACTCTGGAAACACCATATATTTT,CASSLVQADSGNTIYF
.,TRBV19,TRBJ1-5,.,TGTGCCAGTAGTATTCAAGGGTCCAGGCAGCCCCAGCATTTT,CASSIQGSRQPQHF